This record looks at one T cell receptor beta chain sequence and its context. Its specificity is not known. The entry originates in a study of T cells after yellow fever vaccination. Template switching by 5'RACE produced TCR cDNA, adding a universal primer site and UMIs. TCRdb independently ran MiXCR on the 5' RACE reads; one entry per CDR3 protein. The data show hundreds of thousands of distinct CDR3 sequences, approximately 12% seen once. Broader study findings: Once the booster was given, most primary-vaccination clones reappeared, at just over 95% for CD4 and around 90% for CD8. Weaker overall was a secondary response that nonetheless peaked faster, on day 5 versus 15. It was a small share of clonotypes that appeared in both CD4 and CD8 compartments.

Between the trimmed V and J ends, which lost 3 bases and 1 base, there was a span of 10 bases. CDR3 size: 15 residues. Germline CDR1 reads KGHSH; CDR2 reads LQKENI. This chain links TRBV18 with TRBJ2-1; D assignment may be TRBD1 or TRBD2 (5 bases each). This TCR derives from a man aged 18 to 30 who received the YFV17D yellow fever vaccine. The sequencing here drew on CD4+ T cells sorted from PBMCs, taken 15 days after the yellow fever booster vaccination. CDR3 residues: CASSPERGSYNEQFF. CDR3 sequence (DNA): TGTGCCAGCTCACCCGAGAGGGGTTCCTACAATGAGCAGTTCTTC.